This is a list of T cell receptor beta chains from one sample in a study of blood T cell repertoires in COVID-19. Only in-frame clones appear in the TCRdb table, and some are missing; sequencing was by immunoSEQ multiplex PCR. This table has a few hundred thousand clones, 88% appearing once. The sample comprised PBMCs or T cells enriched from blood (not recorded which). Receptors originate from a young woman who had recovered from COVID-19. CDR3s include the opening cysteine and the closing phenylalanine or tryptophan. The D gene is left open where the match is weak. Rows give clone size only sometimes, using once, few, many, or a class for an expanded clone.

DNA: TGTGCCAGCAGCGTTGCACATGGGCTGAACACTGAAGCTTTCTTT
CDR3: CASSVAHGLNTEAFF
D: NA
size: NA
J: TRBJ1-1
V: TRBV9

DNA: TGTGCCAGCAGTACCTGGGGGGTCAATGAGCAGTTCTTC
CDR3: CASSTWGVNEQFF
D: NA
size: few
J: TRBJ2-1
V: TRBV27

DNA: TGTGCCAGCAGTAGTCCGGGACAGTGCTCTGGAAACACCATATATTTT
CDR3: CASSSPGQCSGNTIYF
D: TRBD1
size: once
J: TRBJ1-3
V: TRBV6-4

DNA: TGTGCCAGTAGTACCACGACAGGGGTGAACACTGAAGCTTTCTTT
CDR3: CASSTTTGVNTEAFF
D: TRBD1
size: NA
J: TRBJ1-1
V: TRBV19

DNA: TGTGCCAGCAGTTACTTAGGGAGGTACACTGAAGCTTTCTTT
CDR3: CASSYLGRYTEAFF
D: NA
size: NA
J: TRBJ1-1
V: TRBV6-5

DNA: TGTGCCAGCAATCAACCGGGACAGGGGGTCTACGAGCAGTACTTC
CDR3: CASNQPGQGVYEQYF
D: TRBD1
size: NA
J: TRBJ2-7
V: TRBV6-5

DNA: TGTGCCAGCAGCCCGTCGCGATTCTCCTACGAGCAGTACTTC
CDR3: CASSPSRFSYEQYF
D: NA
size: once
J: TRBJ2-7
V: TRBV9

DNA: TGTGCCATCTCACTAGCGGGGACAGATACGCAGTATTTT
CDR3: CAISLAGTDTQYF
D: TRBD2
size: NA
J: TRBJ2-3
V: TRBV10-3

DNA: TGTGCCAGCAGTGACGGGGGTAGAGGCGAAAAACTGTTTTTT
CDR3: CASSDGGRGEKLFF
D: NA
size: NA
J: TRBJ1-4
V: TRBV6-1

DNA: TGTGCCAGCAGTGCCGTCCCGACCCGGGGGATGGAGACCCAGTACTTC
CDR3: CASSAVPTRGMETQYF
D: NA
size: NA
J: TRBJ2-5
V: TRBV6-1

DNA: TGTGCCAGCAGCTTGGAAGAAAGGGGAAGCACAGATACGCAGTATTTT
CDR3: CASSLEERGSTDTQYF
D: NA
size: NA
J: TRBJ2-3
V: TRBV5-6

DNA: TGTGCCAGCAGCTCGGGACACCCGAACTATGGCTACACCTTC
CDR3: CASSSGHPNYGYTF
D: NA
size: NA
J: TRBJ1-2
V: TRBV6-5

DNA: TGTGCCAGTAGAGAAGGGCTGGACACTGAAGCTTTCTTT
CDR3: CASREGLDTEAFF
D: NA
size: NA
J: TRBJ1-1
V: TRBV6-1

DNA: TGTGCCAGCAGCTTCGGACTAGCGGAACAAGATACGCAGTATTTT
CDR3: CASSFGLAEQDTQYF
D: TRBD2
size: NA
J: TRBJ2-3
V: TRBV7-9

DNA: TGTGCCAGTAGTATAGACCAGTCCTACTATGGCTACACCTTC
CDR3: CASSIDQSYYGYTF
D: NA
size: NA
J: TRBJ1-2
V: TRBV19

DNA: TGTGCCAGCAGTTACTCGAGGCAGGGTACGAATGAGCAGTTCTTC
CDR3: CASSYSRQGTNEQFF
D: NA
size: NA
J: TRBJ2-1
V: TRBV6-5

DNA: TGTGCCAGCAGTGGTCCTAGTGGGGGCATTTACAATGAGCAGTTCTTC
CDR3: CASSGPSGGIYNEQFF
D: NA
size: NA
J: TRBJ2-1
V: TRBV6-1

DNA: TGTGCCAGCAGCAGGGGGGGACAGGGACACTATGGCTACACCTTC
CDR3: CASSRGGQGHYGYTF
D: TRBD1
size: NA
J: TRBJ1-2
V: TRBV9

DNA: TGCAGTGCTACTAAGAACACTGAAGCTTTCTTT
CDR3: CSATKNTEAFF
D: NA
size: NA
J: TRBJ1-1
V: TRBV20-1

DNA: TGCAGCGTTGTTAACGCGCCAGATACGCAGTATTTT
CDR3: CSVVNAPDTQYF
D: NA
size: NA
J: TRBJ2-3
V: TRBV29-1

DNA: TGTGCCAGCAGCCCTCGGACAGACAACTATGGCTACACCTTC
CDR3: CASSPRTDNYGYTF
D: NA
size: NA
J: TRBJ1-2
V: TRBV9

DNA: TGTGCCAGCAGCCCCGGCCCTGGTGGGACAGCGAACACTGAAGCTTTCTTT
CDR3: CASSPGPGGTANTEAFF
D: TRBD1
size: NA
J: TRBJ1-1
V: TRBV7-6

DNA: TGTGCCAGCAGCCCTCCGGAGGGTCCCAATCAGCCCCAGCATTTT
CDR3: CASSPPEGPNQPQHF
D: NA
size: once
J: TRBJ1-5
V: TRBV28

DNA: TGTGCCAGTACCCGGGAGGAGAATGAAAAACTGTTTTTT
CDR3: CASTREENEKLFF
D: NA
size: NA
J: TRBJ1-4
V: TRBV12-3/TRBV12-4

DNA: TGCGCCAGCACAGGAGGGGAGGGTGAAAAACTGTTTTTT
CDR3: CASTGGEGEKLFF
D: NA
size: NA
J: TRBJ1-4
V: TRBV5-1

DNA: TGTGCCAGCTGGCAAGGGACAGGGTCCTACGAGCAGTACTTC
CDR3: CASWQGTGSYEQYF
D: TRBD1
size: once
J: TRBJ2-7
V: TRBV19

DNA: TGTGCCAGCAGCTTTGGGCAGGTTCAACACAATGAGCAGTTCTTC
CDR3: CASSFGQVQHNEQFF
D: NA
size: NA
J: TRBJ2-1
V: TRBV7-3

DNA: TGTGCCAGCAGTTCCAGGCCCAGCGGGGCCTACTCCTACGAGCAGTACTTC
CDR3: CASSSRPSGAYSYEQYF
D: TRBD2
size: NA
J: TRBJ2-7
V: TRBV28

DNA: TGTGCCAGCAGTTACTCGAATAGCGGGGATCCCTACGAGCAGTACTTC
CDR3: CASSYSNSGDPYEQYF
D: TRBD2
size: NA
J: TRBJ2-7
V: TRBV6-5

DNA: TGTGCCAGCAGCCACCGGGTCCCCAACACCGGGGAGCTGTTTTTT
CDR3: CASSHRVPNTGELFF
D: NA
size: NA
J: TRBJ2-2
V: TRBV7-8

DNA: TGTGCCAGCAGGGATATAGGACAGCGTAATGAAAAACTGTTTTTT
CDR3: CASRDIGQRNEKLFF
D: NA
size: NA
J: TRBJ1-4
V: TRBV6-5

DNA: TGCGCCAGCAGCCCGTCACGACTAGCGGGGACCTTCACAGATACGCAGTATTTT
CDR3: CASSPSRLAGTFTDTQYF
D: TRBD2
size: NA
J: TRBJ2-3
V: TRBV4-1

DNA: TGTGCCAGCAGCTCGACAGACTCTACACAACAAGGGGCCAACGTCCTGACTTTC
CDR3: CASSSTDSTQQGANVLTF
D: NA
size: NA
J: TRBJ2-6
V: TRBV5-4

DNA: TGTGCCAGCACCCCGGTCGACAGACCCTACGAGCAGTACTTC
CDR3: CASTPVDRPYEQYF
D: NA
size: NA
J: TRBJ2-7
V: TRBV27

DNA: TGTGCCAGCAGTGCTGACAGAGGCACTGAAGCTTTCTTT
CDR3: CASSADRGTEAFF
D: NA
size: few
J: TRBJ1-1
V: TRBV6-4

DNA: TGTGCCAGCAGCAAGCGGACAGCCGGCTCCTACAATGAGCAGTTCTTC
CDR3: CASSKRTAGSYNEQFF
D: NA
size: NA
J: TRBJ2-1
V: TRBV3-1/TRBV3-2

DNA: TGTGCCAGCAGCTCCCGCGCTTGGCCGGGACAGGGGGCCGATGGCTACACCTTC
CDR3: CASSSRAWPGQGADGYTF
D: TRBD1
size: NA
J: TRBJ1-2
V: TRBV9

DNA: TGTGCCAGCAGTTTATCAGGGTATGAGAGTGAAGCTTTCTTT
CDR3: CASSLSGYESEAFF
D: NA
size: NA
J: TRBJ1-1
V: TRBV28

DNA: TGTGCCAGCAGTTGGACGCTGGCTGGGGGGAGTGAAGCTTTCTTT
CDR3: CASSWTLAGGSEAFF
D: NA
size: NA
J: TRBJ1-1
V: TRBV6-5

DNA: TGCGCCAGCAGCCAAGAATTGGTCCTTAGTGAAGCTTTCTTT
CDR3: CASSQELVLSEAFF
D: NA
size: NA
J: TRBJ1-1
V: TRBV4-3

DNA: TGTGCCAGCAGTTCAGGGGTCGGACAGGGGGTTTACTATGGCTACACCTTC
CDR3: CASSSGVGQGVYYGYTF
D: TRBD1
size: once
J: TRBJ1-2
V: TRBV28

DNA: TGTGCCAGCAGTTTAACAGGGAAAGGCTACACCTTC
CDR3: CASSLTGKGYTF
D: NA
size: NA
J: TRBJ1-2
V: TRBV27

DNA: TGTGCCAGTAGTACTCAATCTCGGGGTTGGAGGAGCTACACCTTC
CDR3: CASSTQSRGWRSYTF
D: NA
size: NA
J: TRBJ1-2
V: TRBV19

DNA: TGTGCCAGCAGTGAGAGCGGGGGGACGGGGGCAGATACGCAGTATTTT
CDR3: CASSESGGTGADTQYF
D: TRBD2
size: many
J: TRBJ2-3
V: TRBV6-1

DNA: TGTGCCAGCAGCAAAACAGGAAAAGAGAACACCGGGGAGCTGTTTTTT
CDR3: CASSKTGKENTGELFF
D: NA
size: NA
J: TRBJ2-2
V: TRBV21-1

DNA: TGTGCCAGCAGCTCGACAGGGTTCTATAATTCACCCCTCCACTTT
CDR3: CASSSTGFYNSPLHF
D: TRBD1
size: NA
J: TRBJ1-6
V: TRBV5-8

DNA: TGCAGCGTTGCCGGCGGAATCTACGAGCAGTACTTC
CDR3: CSVAGGIYEQYF
D: NA
size: NA
J: TRBJ2-7
V: TRBV29-1

DNA: TGTGCCAGCAGTTTTCTCGGAGAGACCCAGTACTTC
CDR3: CASSFLGETQYF
D: NA
size: NA
J: TRBJ2-5
V: TRBV28

DNA: TGTGCCAGCAGTAGAGGACAGGGGGCGTCCGGGGAGCTGTTTTTT
CDR3: CASSRGQGASGELFF
D: TRBD1
size: once
J: TRBJ2-2
V: TRBV6-5

DNA: TGCGCCAGCAGTTTGACAGGGACTACTATAAACACTGAAGCTTTCTTT
CDR3: CASSLTGTTINTEAFF
D: TRBD1
size: once
J: TRBJ1-1
V: TRBV5-1

DNA: TGCGCCAGCAGCTTGCGGGTTTTCGGTGAAGCTTTCTTT
CDR3: CASSLRVFGEAFF
D: NA
size: NA
J: TRBJ1-1
V: TRBV5-1

DNA: TGTGCCAGCAGCGTGCGGGGGAACGGTTACAATGAGCAGTTCTTC
CDR3: CASSVRGNGYNEQFF
D: TRBD2
size: NA
J: TRBJ2-1
V: TRBV9

DNA: TGTGCCAGCTGCAGGGGGCGCGCAGATACGCAGTATTTT
CDR3: CASCRGRADTQYF
D: TRBD1
size: NA
J: TRBJ2-3
V: TRBV2

DNA: TGTGCCAGCAGCTTTAGCACTAACTATGGCTACACCTTC
CDR3: CASSFSTNYGYTF
D: NA
size: few
J: TRBJ1-2
V: TRBV11-2

DNA: TGCGCCAGCAGTCCCCGAGAGAACACTGAAGCTTTCTTT
CDR3: CASSPRENTEAFF
D: NA
size: NA
J: TRBJ1-1
V: TRBV10-1

DNA: TGTGCCTGGAGTGTAAGCGCGCCTCGCCCTGAAGCTTTCTTT
CDR3: CAWSVSAPRPEAFF
D: NA
size: NA
J: TRBJ1-1
V: TRBV30

DNA: TGTGCCAGCTCACCTGGACAGGAGAAAAACATTCAGTACTTC
CDR3: CASSPGQEKNIQYF
D: TRBD1
size: NA
J: TRBJ2-4
V: TRBV18